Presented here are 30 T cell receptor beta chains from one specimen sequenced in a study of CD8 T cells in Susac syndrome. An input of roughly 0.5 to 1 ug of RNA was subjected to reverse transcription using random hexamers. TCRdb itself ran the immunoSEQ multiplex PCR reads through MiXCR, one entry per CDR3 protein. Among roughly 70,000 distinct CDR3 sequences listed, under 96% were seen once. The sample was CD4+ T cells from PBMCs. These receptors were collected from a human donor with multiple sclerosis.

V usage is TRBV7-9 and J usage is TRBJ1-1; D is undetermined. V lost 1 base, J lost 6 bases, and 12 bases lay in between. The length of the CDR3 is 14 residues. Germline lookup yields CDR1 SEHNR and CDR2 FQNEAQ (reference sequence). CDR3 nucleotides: TGTGCCAGCAGCTTAGAATTAAGTAGTGCTGAAGCTTTCTTT. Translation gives CASSLELSSAEAFF.

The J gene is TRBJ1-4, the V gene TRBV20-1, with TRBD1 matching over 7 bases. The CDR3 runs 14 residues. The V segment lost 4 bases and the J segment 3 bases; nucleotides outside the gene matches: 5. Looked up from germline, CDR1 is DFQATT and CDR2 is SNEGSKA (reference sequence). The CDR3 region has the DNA TGCAGTGCTACACCGGGACAGTCTAATGAAAAACTGTTTTTT. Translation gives CSATPGQSNEKLFF.

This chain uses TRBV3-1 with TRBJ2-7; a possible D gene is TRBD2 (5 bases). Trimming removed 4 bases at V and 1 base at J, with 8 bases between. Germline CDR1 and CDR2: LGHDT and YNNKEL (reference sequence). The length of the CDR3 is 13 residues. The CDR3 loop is CASSLWESYEQYF. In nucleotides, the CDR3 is TGTGCCAGCAGCCTGTGGGAGTCCTACGAGCAGTACTTC.

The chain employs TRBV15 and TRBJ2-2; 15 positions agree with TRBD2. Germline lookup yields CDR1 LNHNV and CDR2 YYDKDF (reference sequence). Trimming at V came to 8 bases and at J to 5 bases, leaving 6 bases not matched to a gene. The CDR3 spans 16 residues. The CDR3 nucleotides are TGTGCCACCTGTACCGGGACTAGCGGGGGGACCGGGGAGCTGTTTTTT. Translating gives CATCTGTSGGTGELFF.

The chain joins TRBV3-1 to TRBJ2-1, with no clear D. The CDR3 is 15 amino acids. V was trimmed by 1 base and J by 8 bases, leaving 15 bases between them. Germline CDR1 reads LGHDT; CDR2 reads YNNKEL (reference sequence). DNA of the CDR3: TGTGCCAGCAGCCAAGTCGGAGTTCGGAACGATGAGCAGTTCTTC. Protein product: CASSQVGVRNDEQFF.

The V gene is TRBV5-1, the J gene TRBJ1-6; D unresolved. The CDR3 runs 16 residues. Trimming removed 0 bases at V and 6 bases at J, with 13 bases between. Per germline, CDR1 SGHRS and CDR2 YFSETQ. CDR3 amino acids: CASSLDSTGGNSPLHF. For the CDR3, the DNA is TGCGCCAGCAGCTTGGATTCCACGGGTGGTAATTCACCCCTCCACTTT.

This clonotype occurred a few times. The CDR3 nucleotides read TGTGCCAGCAGCCGACAGGGTAATCAGCCCCAGCATTTT. Translation: CASSRQGNQPQHF. The gene calls are TRBV7-9 and TRBJ1-5, with TRBD1 identical over 7 bases. The ends lost 5 bases at V and 4 bases at J; junction bases unmatched: 2. CDR1 and CDR2 (germline): SEHNR, FQNEAQ (reference sequence). The CDR3 has 13 residues.

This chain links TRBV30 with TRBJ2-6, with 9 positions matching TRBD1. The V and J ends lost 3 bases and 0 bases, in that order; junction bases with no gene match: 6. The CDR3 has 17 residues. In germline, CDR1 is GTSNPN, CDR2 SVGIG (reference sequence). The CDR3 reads CAWRRDRARSGANVLTF. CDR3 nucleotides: TGTGCCTGGAGGCGGGACAGGGCCCGCTCTGGGGCCAACGTCCTGACTTTC.

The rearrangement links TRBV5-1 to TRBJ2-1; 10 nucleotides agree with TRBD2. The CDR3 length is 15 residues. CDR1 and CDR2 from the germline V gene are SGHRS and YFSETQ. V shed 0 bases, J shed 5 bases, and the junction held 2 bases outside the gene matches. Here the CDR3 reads CASSLVLAGNNEQFF. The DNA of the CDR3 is TGCGCCAGCAGCTTGGTACTAGCGGGGAACAATGAGCAGTTCTTC.

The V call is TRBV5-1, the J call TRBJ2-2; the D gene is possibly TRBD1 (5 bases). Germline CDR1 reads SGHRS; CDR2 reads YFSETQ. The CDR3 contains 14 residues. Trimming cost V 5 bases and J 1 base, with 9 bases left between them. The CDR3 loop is CASSFGQNTGELFF. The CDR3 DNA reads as TGCGCCAGCAGTTTCGGACAGAACACCGGGGAGCTGTTTTTT.

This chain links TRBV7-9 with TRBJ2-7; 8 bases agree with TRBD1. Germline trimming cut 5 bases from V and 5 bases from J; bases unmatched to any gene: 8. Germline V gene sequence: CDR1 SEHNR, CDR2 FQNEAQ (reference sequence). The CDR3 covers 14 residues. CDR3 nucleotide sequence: TGTGCCAGCAGCCAAACGACAGGGGCTGACGAGCAGTACTTC. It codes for CASSQTTGADEQYF.

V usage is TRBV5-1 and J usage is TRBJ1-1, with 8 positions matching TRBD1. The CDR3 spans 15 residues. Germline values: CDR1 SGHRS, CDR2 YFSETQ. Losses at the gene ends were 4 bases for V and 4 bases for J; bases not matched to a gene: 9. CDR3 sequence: CASSSGRGRVTEAFF. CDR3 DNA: TGCGCCAGCAGCAGCGGCAGGGGGCGCGTCACTGAAGCTTTCTTT.

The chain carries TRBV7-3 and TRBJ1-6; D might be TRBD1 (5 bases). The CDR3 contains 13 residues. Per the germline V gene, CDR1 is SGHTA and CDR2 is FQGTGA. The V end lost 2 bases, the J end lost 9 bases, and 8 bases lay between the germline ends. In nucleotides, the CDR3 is TGTGCCAGCAGCTTACAGGGTGGTTCACCCCTCCACTTT. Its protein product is CASSLQGGSPLHF.

CDR3 nucleotide sequence: TGTGCCAGCAGTTGGGAGGGGAGCGGGGGTATTCCAGAGACCCAGTACTTC. It is translated as CASSWEGSGGIPETQYF. V and J are TRBV12-3 or TRBV12-4 and TRBJ2-5, with 8 bases aligning to TRBD2. The CDR3 has 17 amino acids. The trim removed 4 bases at V and 4 bases at J, leaving 14 bases unmatched.

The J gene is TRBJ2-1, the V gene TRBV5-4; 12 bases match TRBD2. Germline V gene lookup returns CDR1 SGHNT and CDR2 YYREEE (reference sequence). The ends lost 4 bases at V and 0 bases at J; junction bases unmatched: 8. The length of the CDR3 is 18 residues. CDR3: CASSLAGGLRSSYNEQFF. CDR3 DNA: TGTGCCAGCAGCCTAGCGGGGGGGCTACGAAGCTCCTACAATGAGCAGTTCTTC.

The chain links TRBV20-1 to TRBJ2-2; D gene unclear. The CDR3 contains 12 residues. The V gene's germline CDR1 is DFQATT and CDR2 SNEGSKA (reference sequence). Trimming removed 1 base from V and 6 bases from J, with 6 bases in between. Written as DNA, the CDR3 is TGCAGTGCTAGAGTTTCGTCCGGGGAGCTGTTTTTT. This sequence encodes CSARVSSGELFF.

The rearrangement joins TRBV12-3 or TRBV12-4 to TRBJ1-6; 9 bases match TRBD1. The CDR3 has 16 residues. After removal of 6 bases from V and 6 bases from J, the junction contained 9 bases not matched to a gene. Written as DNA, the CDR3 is TGTGCCAGCAGGATAGACAGGGGGGGTGGTAATTCACCCCTCCACTTT. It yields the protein CASRIDRGGGNSPLHF.

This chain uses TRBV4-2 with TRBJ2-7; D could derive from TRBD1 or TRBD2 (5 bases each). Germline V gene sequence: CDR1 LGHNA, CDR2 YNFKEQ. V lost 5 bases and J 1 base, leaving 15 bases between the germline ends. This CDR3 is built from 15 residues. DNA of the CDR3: TGTGCCAGCAGCGAAGGGCTAGCAGGGTCCTACGAGCAGTACTTC. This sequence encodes CASSEGLAGSYEQYF.

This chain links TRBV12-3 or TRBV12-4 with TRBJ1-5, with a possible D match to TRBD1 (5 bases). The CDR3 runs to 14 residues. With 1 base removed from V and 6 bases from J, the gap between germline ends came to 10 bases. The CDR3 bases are TGTGCCAGCAGTTTAGACGGGGGTGCTCAGCCCCAGCATTTT. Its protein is CASSLDGGAQPQHF.

The CDR3 bases are TGCGCCAGCAGCCAAGACGGCGGGGATGAAAAACTGTTTTTT. Its protein product is CASSQDGGDEKLFF. V and J are TRBV4-1 and TRBJ1-4; unclear D gene. Trimming shortened V by 0 bases and J by 6 bases, and 8 bases separated the two germline ends. Germline CDR1 and CDR2: MGHRA and YSYEKL. The CDR3 is 14 amino acids.

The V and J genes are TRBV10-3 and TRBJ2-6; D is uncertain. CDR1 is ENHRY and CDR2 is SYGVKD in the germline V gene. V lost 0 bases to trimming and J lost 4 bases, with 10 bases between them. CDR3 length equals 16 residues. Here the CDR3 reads CAISESYTMGANVLTF. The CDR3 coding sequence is TGTGCCATCAGTGAGTCGTACACGATGGGGGCCAACGTCCTGACTTTC.

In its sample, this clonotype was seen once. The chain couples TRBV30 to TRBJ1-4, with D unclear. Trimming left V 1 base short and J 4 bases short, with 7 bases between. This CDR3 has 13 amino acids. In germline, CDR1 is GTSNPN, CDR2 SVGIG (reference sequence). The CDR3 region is CAWSGPSNEKLFF. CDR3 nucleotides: TGTGCCTGGAGTGGGCCCAGTAATGAAAAACTGTTTTTT.

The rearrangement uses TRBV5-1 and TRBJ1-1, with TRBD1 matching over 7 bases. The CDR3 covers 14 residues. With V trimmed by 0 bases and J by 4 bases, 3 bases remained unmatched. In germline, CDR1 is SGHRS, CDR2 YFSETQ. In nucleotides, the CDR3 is TGCGCCAGCAGCTTGGACAGGGGCGGCACTGAAGCTTTCTTT. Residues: CASSLDRGGTEAFF.

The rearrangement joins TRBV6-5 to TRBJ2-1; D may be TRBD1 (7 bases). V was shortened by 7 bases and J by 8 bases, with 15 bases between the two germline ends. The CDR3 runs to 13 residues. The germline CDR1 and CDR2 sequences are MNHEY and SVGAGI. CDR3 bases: TGTGCCAGCAAAGCAGGGGGGCACGATGAGCAGTTCTTC. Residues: CASKAGGHDEQFF.

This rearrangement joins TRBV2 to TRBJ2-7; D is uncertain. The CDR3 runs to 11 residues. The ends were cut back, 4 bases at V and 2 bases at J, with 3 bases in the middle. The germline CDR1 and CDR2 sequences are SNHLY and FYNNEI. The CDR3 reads CASSVTYEQYF. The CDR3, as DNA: TGTGCCAGCAGTGTAACCTACGAGCAGTACTTC.

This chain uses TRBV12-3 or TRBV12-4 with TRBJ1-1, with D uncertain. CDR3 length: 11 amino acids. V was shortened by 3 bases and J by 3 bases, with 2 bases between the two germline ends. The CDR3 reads CASSLDTEAFF. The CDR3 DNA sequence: TGTGCCAGCAGTTTGGACACTGAAGCTTTCTTT.

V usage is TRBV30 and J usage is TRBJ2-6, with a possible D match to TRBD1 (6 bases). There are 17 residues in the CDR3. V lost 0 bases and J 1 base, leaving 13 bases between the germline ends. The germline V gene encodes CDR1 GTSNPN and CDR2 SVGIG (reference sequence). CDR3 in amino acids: CAWSVETGPSGANVLTF. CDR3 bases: TGTGCCTGGAGTGTAGAGACAGGCCCTTCTGGGGCCAACGTCCTGACTTTC.

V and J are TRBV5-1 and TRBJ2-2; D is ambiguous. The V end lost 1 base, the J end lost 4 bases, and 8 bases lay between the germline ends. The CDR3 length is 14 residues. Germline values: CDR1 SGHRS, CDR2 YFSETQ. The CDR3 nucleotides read TGCGCCAGCAGCTTGCCGGCGGTCACCGGGGAGCTGTTTTTT. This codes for CASSLPAVTGELFF.

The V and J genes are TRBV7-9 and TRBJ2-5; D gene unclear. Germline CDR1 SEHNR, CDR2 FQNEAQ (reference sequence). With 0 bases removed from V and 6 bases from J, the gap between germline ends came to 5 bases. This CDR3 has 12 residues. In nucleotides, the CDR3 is TGTGCCAGCAGCTTAGCCGTCCAGACCCAGTACTTC. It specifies CASSLAVQTQYF.

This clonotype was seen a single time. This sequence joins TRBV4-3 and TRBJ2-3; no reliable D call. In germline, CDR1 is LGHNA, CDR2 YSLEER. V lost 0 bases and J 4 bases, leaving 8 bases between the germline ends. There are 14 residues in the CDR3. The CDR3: CASSQDVGPDTQYF. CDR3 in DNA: TGCGCCAGCAGCCAAGATGTCGGGCCAGATACGCAGTATTTT.